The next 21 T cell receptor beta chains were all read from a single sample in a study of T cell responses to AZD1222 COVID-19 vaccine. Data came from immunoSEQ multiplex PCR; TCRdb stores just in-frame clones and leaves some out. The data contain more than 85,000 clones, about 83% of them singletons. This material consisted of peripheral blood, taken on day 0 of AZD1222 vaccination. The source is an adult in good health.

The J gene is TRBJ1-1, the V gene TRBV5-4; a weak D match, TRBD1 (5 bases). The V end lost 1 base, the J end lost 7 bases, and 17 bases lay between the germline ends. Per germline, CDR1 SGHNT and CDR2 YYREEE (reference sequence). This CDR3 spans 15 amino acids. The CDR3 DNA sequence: TGTGCCAGCAGCTTGCCTCTAGGGACCACTAATGAAGCTTTCTTT. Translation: CASSLPLGTTNEAFF. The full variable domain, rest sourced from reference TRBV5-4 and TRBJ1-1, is ETGVTQSPTHLIKTRGQQVTLRCSSQSGHNTVSWYQQALGQGPQFIFQYYREEENGRGNFPPRFSGLQFPNYSSELNVNALELDDSALYLCASSLPLGTTNEAFFGQGTRLTVV.

The CDR3 sequence is CASSGRTGSWRQFF. CDR3 sequence (DNA): TGTGCCAGTAGTGGGAGGACTGGGAGTTGGAGGCAGTTCTTC. V and J are TRBV19 and TRBJ2-1; TRBD2 is a possible D gene (6 bases). CDR3 length equals 14 residues. Per the germline V gene, CDR1 is LNHDA and CDR2 is SQIVND (reference sequence). Trimming left V 5 bases short and J 12 bases short, with 20 bases between.

CDR3 region: CASSLDWGAGNEQFF. In DNA form, the CDR3 reads TGTGCCAGCAGCTTGGATTGGGGGGCGGGAAATGAGCAGTTCTTC. The rearrangement links TRBV5-4 to TRBJ2-1; D is possibly TRBD1 or TRBD2 (6 bases each). The CDR3 runs to 15 residues. Germline loops: CDR1 SGHNT, CDR2 YYREEE (reference sequence). V was cut by 0 bases and J by 7 bases, with 14 bases left in between.

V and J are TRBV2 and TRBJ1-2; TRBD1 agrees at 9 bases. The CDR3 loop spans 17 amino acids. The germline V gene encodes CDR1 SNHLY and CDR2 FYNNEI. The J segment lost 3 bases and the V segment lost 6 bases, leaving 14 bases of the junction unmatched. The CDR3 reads CASSTRGWDREDYGYTF. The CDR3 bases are TGTGCCAGCAGCACCCGGGGCTGGGACAGGGAGGACTATGGCTACACCTTC.

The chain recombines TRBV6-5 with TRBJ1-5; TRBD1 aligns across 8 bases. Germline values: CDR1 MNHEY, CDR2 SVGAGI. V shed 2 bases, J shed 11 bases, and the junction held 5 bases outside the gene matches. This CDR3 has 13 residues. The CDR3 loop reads CASSYADRGAQHF. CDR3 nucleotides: TGTGCCAGCAGTTACGCTGACAGGGGAGCCCAGCATTTT.

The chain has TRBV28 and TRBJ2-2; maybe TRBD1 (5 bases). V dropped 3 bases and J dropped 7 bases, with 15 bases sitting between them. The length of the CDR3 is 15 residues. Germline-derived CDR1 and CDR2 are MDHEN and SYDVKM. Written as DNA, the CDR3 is TGTGCCAGCAGTTTGCCAGGACACCGAGTCGGGGAGCTGTTTTTT. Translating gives CASSLPGHRVGELFF.

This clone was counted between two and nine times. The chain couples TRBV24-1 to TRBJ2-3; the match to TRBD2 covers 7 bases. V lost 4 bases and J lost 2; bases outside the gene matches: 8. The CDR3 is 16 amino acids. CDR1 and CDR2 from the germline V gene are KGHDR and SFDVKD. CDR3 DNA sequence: TGTGCCACCAGTGACCCCGGACGGGACTACACAGATACGCAGTATTTT. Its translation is CATSDPGRDYTDTQYF.

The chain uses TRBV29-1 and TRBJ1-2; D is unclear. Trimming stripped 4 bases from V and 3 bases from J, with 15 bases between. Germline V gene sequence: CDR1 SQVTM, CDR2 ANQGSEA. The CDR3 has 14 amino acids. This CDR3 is CSVVTVQPYYGYTF. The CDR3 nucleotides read TGCAGCGTTGTCACAGTCCAACCGTACTATGGCTACACCTTC.

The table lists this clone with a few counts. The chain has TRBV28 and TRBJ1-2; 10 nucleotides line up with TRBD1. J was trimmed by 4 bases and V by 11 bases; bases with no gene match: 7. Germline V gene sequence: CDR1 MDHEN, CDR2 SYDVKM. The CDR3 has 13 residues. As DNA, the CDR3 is TGTGCCCTACAGGGACAGGGGAGCTATGGCTACACCTTC. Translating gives CALQGQGSYGYTF.

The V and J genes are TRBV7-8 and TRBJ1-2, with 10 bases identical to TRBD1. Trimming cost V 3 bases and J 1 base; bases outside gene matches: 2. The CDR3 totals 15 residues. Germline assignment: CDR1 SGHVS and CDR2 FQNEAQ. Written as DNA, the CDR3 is TGTGCCAGCAGCTTGGACAGGGGGATTAACTATGGCTACACCTTC. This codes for CASSLDRGINYGYTF.

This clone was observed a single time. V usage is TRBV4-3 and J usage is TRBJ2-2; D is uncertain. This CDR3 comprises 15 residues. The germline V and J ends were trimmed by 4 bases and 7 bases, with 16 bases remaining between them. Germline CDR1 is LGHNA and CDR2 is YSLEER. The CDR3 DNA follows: TGCGCCAGCAGCCCCAACCCCTACCTAAGCGGGGAGCTGTTTTTT. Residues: CASSPNPYLSGELFF.

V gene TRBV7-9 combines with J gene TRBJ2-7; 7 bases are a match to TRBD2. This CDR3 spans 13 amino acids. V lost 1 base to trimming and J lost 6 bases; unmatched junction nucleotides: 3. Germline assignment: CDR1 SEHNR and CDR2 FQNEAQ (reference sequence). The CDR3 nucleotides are TGTGCCAGCAGCTTAGGAGGGGAGGGCGAGCAGTACTTC. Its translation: CASSLGGEGEQYF. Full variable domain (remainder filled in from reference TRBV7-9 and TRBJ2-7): DTGVSQNPRHKITKRGQNVTFRCDPISEHNRLYWYRQTLGQGPEFLTYFQNEAQLEKSRLLSDRFSAERPKGSFSTLEIQRTEQGDSAMYLCASSLGGEGEQYFGPGTRLTVT.

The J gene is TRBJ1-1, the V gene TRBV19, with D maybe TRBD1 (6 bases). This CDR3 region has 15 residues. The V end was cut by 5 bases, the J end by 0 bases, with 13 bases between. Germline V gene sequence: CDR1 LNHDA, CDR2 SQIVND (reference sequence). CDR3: CASSATGHLNTEAFF. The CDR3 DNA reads TGTGCCAGTAGTGCCACGGGACATTTGAACACTGAAGCTTTCTTT.

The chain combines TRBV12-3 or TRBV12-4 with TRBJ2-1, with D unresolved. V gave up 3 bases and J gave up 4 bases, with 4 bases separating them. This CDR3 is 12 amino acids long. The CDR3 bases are TGTGCCAGCAGTTTTTATTACAATGAGCAGTTCTTC. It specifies CASSFYYNEQFF.

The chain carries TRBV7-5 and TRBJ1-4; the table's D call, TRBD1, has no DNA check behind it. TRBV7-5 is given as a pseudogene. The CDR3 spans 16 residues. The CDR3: CARSLADRATNEKLFF. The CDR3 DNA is TGTGCCAGAAGCTTAGCAGACAGGGCAACTAATGAAAAACTGTTTTTT.

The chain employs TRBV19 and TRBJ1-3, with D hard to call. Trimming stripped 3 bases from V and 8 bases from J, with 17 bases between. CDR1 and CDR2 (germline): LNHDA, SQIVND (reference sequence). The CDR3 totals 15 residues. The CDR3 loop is CASSIRNEGRDTIYF. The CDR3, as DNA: TGTGCCAGTAGTATCCGGAACGAAGGGAGAGACACCATATATTTT. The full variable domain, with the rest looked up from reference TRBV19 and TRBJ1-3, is DGGITQSPKYLFRKEGQNVTLSCEQNLNHDAMYWYRQDPGQGLRLIYYSQIVNDFQKGDIAEGYSVSREKKESFPLTVTSAQKNPTAFYLCASSIRNEGRDTIYFGEGSWLTVV.

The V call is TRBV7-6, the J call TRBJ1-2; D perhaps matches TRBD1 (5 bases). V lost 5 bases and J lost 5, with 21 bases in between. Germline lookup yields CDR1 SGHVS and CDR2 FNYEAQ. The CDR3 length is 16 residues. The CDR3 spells CASSGWGGRPPYGYTF. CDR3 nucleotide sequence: TGTGCCAGCAGCGGCTGGGGGGGTCGTCCCCCATATGGCTACACCTTC.

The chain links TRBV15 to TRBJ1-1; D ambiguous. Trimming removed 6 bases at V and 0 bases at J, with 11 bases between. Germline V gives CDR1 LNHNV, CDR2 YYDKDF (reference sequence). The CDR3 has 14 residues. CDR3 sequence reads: CATRDLGLNTEAFF. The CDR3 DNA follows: TGTGCCACCAGGGACCTGGGCCTGAACACTGAAGCTTTCTTT.

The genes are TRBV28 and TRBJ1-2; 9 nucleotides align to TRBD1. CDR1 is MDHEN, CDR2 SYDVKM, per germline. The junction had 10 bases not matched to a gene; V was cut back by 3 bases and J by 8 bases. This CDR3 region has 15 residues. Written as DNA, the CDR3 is TGTGCCAGCAGTTTCGGGGGGGGACAGGGTGGCGGCTACACCTTC. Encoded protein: CASSFGGGQGGGYTF.

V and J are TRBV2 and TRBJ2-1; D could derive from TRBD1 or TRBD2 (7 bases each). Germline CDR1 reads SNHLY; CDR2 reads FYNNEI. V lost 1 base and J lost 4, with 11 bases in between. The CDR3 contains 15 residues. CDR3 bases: TGTGCCAGCAGTGAAGACAGGGGAGGGTACAATGAGCAGTTCTTC. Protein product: CASSEDRGGYNEQFF.

The CDR3 nucleotides are TGCAGCGTGGGACAGGGGTCTTCCTTGGATAGCGAAAAACTGTTTTTT. Translation gives CSVGQGSSLDSEKLFF. The rearrangement links TRBV29-1 to TRBJ1-4; 10 nucleotides match TRBD1. Germline V gives CDR1 SQVTM, CDR2 ANQGSEA. The CDR3 totals 16 residues. Unmatched junction bases numbered 15, after V lost 6 bases and J lost 8 bases.